This TCR beta chain was captured in a study of T cells in Graves' hyperthyroidism and ophthalmopathy. A note on this clonotype: What it binds is not known. One base away lies a much larger clone, so this may be a sequencing read error.

Patients aged 18 to 65 had newly diagnosed hyperthyroidism that had lasted under 2 months. Those patients with uncontrolled infection, other autoimmune disease, pregnancy or lactation were excluded. The CDR3 runs 15 residues. Germline V lookup: CDR1 SGHVS, CDR2 FQNEAQ. Regarding the study as a whole: With a median lead of around 5.9 months before onset, the model predicted ophthalmopathy.

RNA transcripts yielded amplified TCR beta CDR3 regions. The HTBI primer set served for first-round RT-PCR of the TCR CDR3. TCRdb independently ran MiXCR on the multiplex PCR reads; one entry per CDR3 protein. The table has approximately 590,000 distinct CDR3 sequences, around 46% seen once. The source material was peripheral blood or thyroid tissue (not recorded which). The rearrangement links TRBV7-8 to TRBJ2-5, with D perhaps matching TRBD1 or TRBD2 (5 bases each). The clonotype was recovered from a woman under 30 with Graves' hyperthyroidism. Here the CDR3 reads CASSLSRLTLGTRYF. The CDR3 nucleotides are TGTGCCAGCAGCCTCTCCCGCCTGACCTTAGGGACCCGGTACTTC.